The 25 T cell receptor beta chains below all came from one sample that was sequenced in a study of blood T cells in healthy people across ages. Next came a second PCR, run for about 6 to 11 cycles, which used a sample-barcoded 5' primer along with a J-beta primer mix. Each CDR3 protein gets one entry after TCRdb re-called the 5' RACE reads with MiXCR. The data hold roughly 800,000 distinct CDR3 sequences, with 58% observed a single time. Sequenced sample: blood. The source of these receptors is a man aged 25 to 40 in good health.

The chain is built from TRBV6-5 and TRBJ1-2, with D possibly TRBD1 on 5 matching bases. V lost 4 bases to trimming and J lost 0 bases, with 21 bases between them. CDR3 length: 18 amino acids. CDR1 and CDR2 from the germline V gene are MNHEY and SVGAGI. The CDR3 DNA sequence: TGTGCCAGCAGTTCGTGGGACGGCGGTCTAGCAGCTAACTATGGCTACACCTTC. It translates to CASSSWDGGLAANYGYTF.

The V gene is TRBV6-2 or TRBV6-3, the J gene TRBJ1-2, with a possible D match to TRBD1 (6 bases). Trimming left V 7 bases short and J 2 bases short, with 11 bases between. Germline V gives CDR1 MNHEY, CDR2 SVGEGT. This CDR3 has 13 residues. CDR3 loop: CASTAGTNYGYTF. The DNA of the CDR3 is TGTGCCAGCACTGCCGGGACAAACTATGGCTACACCTTC.

This chain links TRBV7-8 with TRBJ2-1; TRBD2 matches at 7 bases. CDR3 length equals 15 residues. The germline gives CDR1 SGHVS, CDR2 FQNEAQ. V gave up 4 bases and J gave up 10 bases; unmatched junction bases: 13. The CDR3, as DNA: TGTGCCAGCAGCTGGGGGGACTATGAGTGGGGAGAGCAGTTCTTC. Encoded protein: CASSWGDYEWGEQFF.

The chain joins TRBV10-3 to TRBJ2-3; 9 nucleotides agree with TRBD1. CDR3 length: 14 residues. V was pared by 8 bases and J by 3 bases, with 6 bases of the junction left unmatched. Per the germline V gene, CDR1 is ENHRY and CDR2 is SYGVKD. The CDR3 coding sequence is TGTGCCATCGAACCGGGACAGGGAACAGATACGCAGTATTTT. Protein: CAIEPGQGTDTQYF.

This clonotype was counted once. For the CDR3, the DNA is TGTGCCAGCATCCCCGGGGGGGTTTCCTACAATGAGCAGTTCTTC. Its protein product is CASIPGGVSYNEQFF. The chain couples TRBV2 to TRBJ2-1; 8 nucleotides agree with TRBD2. V gave up 7 bases and J gave up 1 base; unmatched junction bases: 6. The CDR3 loop spans 15 amino acids. CDR1 is SNHLY, CDR2 FYNNEI, per germline.

The chain combines TRBV7-6 with TRBJ2-3; TRBD2 aligns across 7 bases. The CDR3 length is 16 residues. The germline CDR1 and CDR2 sequences are SGHVS and FNYEAQ. V trimming: 5 bases; J trimming: 1 base; junction bases outside the gene matches: 9. CDR3 protein: CASSPDLGGGTDTQYF. CDR3 bases: TGTGCCAGCAGCCCAGATCTTGGGGGGGGCACAGATACGCAGTATTTT.

This chain links TRBV10-3 with TRBJ2-5; D may be TRBD2 (5 bases). The germline gives CDR1 ENHRY, CDR2 SYGVKD. The CDR3 runs to 11 residues. Deletions cut 0 bases from V and 11 bases from J, with 7 bases between. CDR3 sequence: CAISESWEQYF. CDR3 nucleotide sequence: TGTGCCATCAGTGAGTCGTGGGAGCAGTACTTC.

The sample holds a few counts of this clonotype. The rearrangement joins TRBV4-3 to TRBJ2-7, with a weak D call TRBD2 (6 bases). The V gene's germline CDR1 is LGHNA and CDR2 YSLEER. This CDR3 contains 13 residues. Trimming took off 8 bases at V and 2 bases at J, with 13 bases between the two ends. The CDR3 is CASPGLVPYEQYF. The CDR3, as DNA: TGCGCCAGCCCGGGACTCGTCCCCTACGAGCAGTACTTC.

This clonotype has only a few counts. The gene calls are TRBV29-1 and TRBJ2-1; tentative D call: TRBD2 (5 bases). CDR1 is SQVTM, CDR2 ANQGSEA, per germline. Trimming shortened V by 3 bases and J by 4 bases, and 13 bases separated the two germline ends. This CDR3 contains 14 residues. CDR3 in DNA: TGCAGCGTTGAGGGAGCAAAAGGATACAATGAGCAGTTCTTC. Its translation: CSVEGAKGYNEQFF.

The chain couples TRBV5-1 to TRBJ2-5; the match to TRBD2 covers 9 bases. The CDR3 runs 16 residues. Germline V gene data show CDR1 as SGHRS and CDR2 as YFSETQ. V lost 1 base, J lost 0 bases, and 4 bases stayed unmatched. The CDR3 reads CASSLTSGFYQETQYF. For the CDR3, the DNA is TGCGCCAGCAGCTTGACTAGCGGGTTTTACCAAGAGACCCAGTACTTC.

This chain uses TRBV3-1 with TRBJ1-6; the D is unclear. CDR3 length: 13 residues. Trimming cost V 5 bases and J 9 bases, with 11 bases left between them. Germline V gene data show CDR1 as LGHDT and CDR2 as YNNKEL (reference sequence). CDR3: CASSITGGSPLHF. The CDR3 coding sequence is TGTGCCAGCAGCATTACGGGCGGTTCACCCCTCCACTTT.

This clonotype was picked up many times. This CDR3 reads CASGPGQDASGYTF. CDR3 DNA: TGCGCCAGCGGACCGGGACAGGATGCGAGTGGCTACACCTTC. V gene TRBV10-1 combines with J gene TRBJ1-2, with TRBD1 matching over 8 bases. J lost 7 bases, V lost 8 bases, and 12 bases had no gene match. This CDR3 contains 14 residues. Germline V CDR1 and CDR2: WNHNN, SYGVQD (reference sequence).

This clonotype was detected ten times or more. J is TRBJ2-5 and V is TRBV29-1; 9 positions match TRBD2. Germline lookup yields CDR1 SQVTM and CDR2 ANQGSEA. J gave up 5 bases and V 6 bases, and 7 bases lay outside the gene matches. The CDR3 has 13 residues. CDR3 amino acids: CSVRREGGETQYF. DNA of the CDR3: TGCAGCGTACGGCGGGAGGGAGGGGAGACCCAGTACTTC.

This clonotype has just a few counts. The chain is built from TRBV28 and TRBJ2-1; TRBD1 agrees at 7 bases. The CDR3 loop spans 14 amino acids. Per germline, CDR1 MDHEN and CDR2 SYDVKM. After removal of 8 bases from V and 3 bases from J, the junction contained 7 bases not matched to a gene. The DNA of the CDR3 is TGTGCCAGCGCTCAGGACAGGAACTACAATGAGCAGTTCTTC. Translating gives CASAQDRNYNEQFF. The variable domain in full, completed from reference TRBV28 and TRBJ2-1, reads DVKVTQSSRYLVKRTGEKVFLECVQDMDHENMFWYRQDPGLGLRLIYFSYDVKMKEKGDIPEGYSVSREKKERFSLILESASTNQTSMYLCASAQDRNYNEQFFGPGTRLTVL.

In this sample, this clonotype turned up a few times. The chain uses TRBV15 and TRBJ2-7; no clear D gene. The closer fit of TRBJ2-5 to the DNA end suggests the J call may be wrong. CDR1 LNHNV and CDR2 YYDKDF come from the germline V gene (reference sequence). The CDR3 has 15 amino acids. The CDR3 DNA follows: TGTGCCACCAGCAGAGGGTTAGGGTTCGGAGAGACCCAGTACTTC. This gives the protein CATSRGLGFGETQYF.

The J gene is TRBJ2-7, the V gene TRBV7-8; TRBD1 aligns across 7 bases. CDR1 and CDR2 from the germline V gene are SGHVS and FQNEAQ. The V and J ends lost 5 bases and 3 bases, in that order; junction bases with no gene match: 10. CDR3 length equals 15 residues. The CDR3 DNA reads as TGTGCCAGCAGCACTAGACAGGGTGGATTCTACGAGCAGTACTTC. Its translation is CASSTRQGGFYEQYF.

This clonotype was detected a few times. The chain joins TRBV5-1 to TRBJ2-7, with 10 bases fitting TRBD2. CDR1 and CDR2 from the germline V gene are SGHRS and YFSETQ. V was clipped by 1 base and J by 6 bases; unmatched bases: 7. CDR3 length: 15 residues. This CDR3 is CASSLRTSGEGEQYF. For the CDR3, the DNA is TGCGCCAGCAGCTTGCGAACTAGCGGGGAGGGCGAGCAGTACTTC.

As concerns this clonotype: One end of the junction fails to match germline, which may point to a read error. The chain carries TRBV29-1 and TRBJ2-6, with 10 positions matching TRBD1. CDR3 length: 17 residues. Germline CDR1 reads SQVTM; CDR2 reads ANQGSEA. The CDR3 DNA reads as TGCAGCGTCACCGGGGACAGGGGATCCTCTAGGGCCAACGTCCTGACTTTC. Amino acid sequence: CSVTGDRGSSRANVLTF.

The J gene is TRBJ2-7, the V gene TRBV4-3; 8 bases agree with TRBD1. The CDR3 spans 15 residues. With 4 bases clipped from V and 2 bases from J, the junction kept 7 bases outside the gene matches. Germline-derived CDR1 and CDR2 are LGHNA and YSLEER. CDR3 sequence reads: CASSRARQGPYEQYF. As DNA, the CDR3 is TGCGCCAGCAGCCGGGCTAGACAGGGGCCCTACGAGCAGTACTTC.

The chain combines TRBV14 with TRBJ2-5; D perhaps matches TRBD2 (5 bases). Trimming took 3 bases from V and 7 from J, leaving 18 bases between them. This CDR3 is 15 amino acids long. Germline CDR1 reads SGHDN; CDR2 reads FVKESK. The CDR3 DNA sequence: TGTGCCAGCAGCCATCCCGACCCCGGAGGTGGGACCCAGTACTTC. Amino acid sequence: CASSHPDPGGGTQYF.

This clonotype has more than one count but fewer than ten. The rearrangement links TRBV5-6 to TRBJ2-3; D uncertain. V gave up 1 base and J gave up 1 base, with 10 bases separating them. CDR3 length: 15 amino acids. Germline-derived CDR1 and CDR2 are SGHDT and YYEEEE. CDR3 nucleotides: TGTGCCAGCAGCTTGCCCAGCCTTGGCACAGATACGCAGTATTTT. This sequence encodes CASSLPSLGTDTQYF.

This chain joins TRBV20-1 and TRBJ2-3; D perhaps matches TRBD1 (5 bases). V was trimmed by 2 bases and J by 2 bases, leaving 14 bases between them. Germline CDR1 is DFQATT and CDR2 is SNEGSKA (reference sequence). The CDR3 spans 15 residues. The CDR3 DNA follows: TGCAGTGCTAGACCCGACAGACTCGACACAGATACGCAGTATTTT. It encodes CSARPDRLDTDTQYF.

The genes are TRBV13 and TRBJ1-1, with D tentatively TRBD1 (5 bases). The CDR3 is 15 residues long. CDR1 is PRHDT and CDR2 is FYEKMQ in the germline V gene (reference sequence). The ends were cut back, 2 bases at V and 0 bases at J, with 10 bases in the middle. The CDR3 region has the DNA TGTGCCAGCAGCTTAACGGGACGGATGAACACTGAAGCTTTCTTT. Translated, it gives CASSLTGRMNTEAFF.

The chain is built from TRBV30 and TRBJ2-7; no firm D call. V was cut by 2 bases and J by 3 bases, with 11 bases left in between. This CDR3 spans 13 amino acids. The germline gives CDR1 GTSNPN, CDR2 SVGIG (reference sequence). CDR3 sequence: CAWSSGSFYEQYF. In DNA form, the CDR3 reads TGTGCCTGGAGTTCGGGCAGTTTCTACGAGCAGTACTTC.

The chain links TRBV11-2 to TRBJ2-4; 9 nucleotides match TRBD2. The DNA end is a closer match to TRBJ2-7, so the J assignment may be wrong. In germline, CDR1 is SGHAT, CDR2 FQNNGV. This CDR3 has 17 residues. CDR3 DNA: TGTGCCAGCAGCGCCCCGCGGGAGGGGGCTGGAGGATACGAGCAGTACTTC. This encodes CASSAPREGAGGYEQYF.